This T cell receptor (beta chain) comes out of a study of blood T cells in healthy people across ages. PCR was performed a second time for about 7 to 12 cycles using a sample-barcoded 5' primer and a J-beta primer mix. TCRdb recomputed calls from the 5' RACE reads with MiXCR, one row per CDR3 protein. The sample records some 710,000 distinct CDR3 sequences, 46% being singletons. Germline lookup yields CDR1 SNHLY and CDR2 FYNNEI. The length of the CDR3 is 14 residues. V dropped 11 bases and J dropped 4; count of bases not matched to a gene: 12. The sequence came from a man at least 80 years old in good health. The sample taken for sequencing was blood. The chain uses TRBV2 and TRBJ2-7; 9 bases agree with TRBD1. The CDR3 DNA sequence: TGTGCCGGGACAGGGACAGGAGTTTCTTACGAGCAGTACTTC. Protein sequence: CAGTGTGVSYEQYF.